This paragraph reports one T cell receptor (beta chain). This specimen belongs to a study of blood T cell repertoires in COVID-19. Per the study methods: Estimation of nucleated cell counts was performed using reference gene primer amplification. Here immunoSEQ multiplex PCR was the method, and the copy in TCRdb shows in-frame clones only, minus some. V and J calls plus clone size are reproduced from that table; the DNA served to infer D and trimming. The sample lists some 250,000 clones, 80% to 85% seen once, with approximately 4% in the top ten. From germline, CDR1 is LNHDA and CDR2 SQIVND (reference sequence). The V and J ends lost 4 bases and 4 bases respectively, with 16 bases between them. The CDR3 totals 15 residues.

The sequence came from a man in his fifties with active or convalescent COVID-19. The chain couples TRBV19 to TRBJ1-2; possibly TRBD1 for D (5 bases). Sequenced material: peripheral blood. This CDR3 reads CASSTDGGQGYGYTF. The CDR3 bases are TGTGCCAGTAGTACCGACGGAGGGCAGGGCTATGGCTACACCTTC.